One sample yielded the 8 T cell receptor beta chains listed below, sequenced in a study of T cell responses to AZD1222 COVID-19 vaccine. The protocol was immunoSEQ multiplex PCR, while the TCRdb copy is restricted to in-frame clones and leaves out a portion. This table holds roughly 140,000 clones, 85% to 95% found once. The source was peripheral blood, collected on day 0 of AZD1222 vaccination. The receptors were sampled from an adult in good health.

This clone was seen just once. The chain couples TRBV2 to TRBJ2-5; 15 bases map to TRBD2. V trimming: 6 bases; J trimming: 3 bases; junction bases outside the gene matches: 2. The germline gives CDR1 SNHLY, CDR2 FYNNEI. The CDR3 has 15 amino acids. CDR3 sequence reads: CASRGLAGGEETQYF. The CDR3 coding sequence is TGTGCCAGCAGAGGACTAGCGGGGGGGGAAGAGACCCAGTACTTC.

V gene TRBV7-2 combines with J gene TRBJ2-1, with unresolved D. Trimming cost V 7 bases and J 12 bases, with 22 bases left between them. Germline lookup yields CDR1 SGHTA and CDR2 FQGNSA. The CDR3 is 14 residues long. The CDR3 sequence is CASTLSNAGSGQFF. The CDR3 DNA reads as TGTGCCAGCACCCTGTCGAACGCTGGGTCAGGGCAGTTCTTC.

This rearrangement joins TRBV7-9 to TRBJ1-1; D is uncertain. CDR1 is SEHNR and CDR2 is FQNEAQ in the germline V gene (reference sequence). V was pared by 5 bases and J by 1 base, with 11 bases between. This CDR3 has 14 residues. The CDR3 region is CASSLPTGNTEAFF. DNA of the CDR3: TGTGCCAGCAGCCTACCCACGGGGAACACTGAAGCTTTCTTT.

V usage is TRBV28 and J usage is TRBJ1-1; 7 bases are shared with TRBD1. Germline V CDR1 and CDR2: MDHEN, SYDVKM. V lost 7 bases, J lost 3 bases, and 14 bases stayed unmatched. The CDR3 is 16 residues long. This CDR3 reads CASINYRGLLDTEAFF. The DNA of the CDR3 is TGTGCCAGCATTAATTATAGGGGGCTTTTGGACACTGAAGCTTTCTTT.

V is TRBV6-5 and J is TRBJ1-2; 7 nucleotides line up with TRBD1. CDR3 length: 14 residues. V lost 6 bases and J lost 2; bases outside the gene matches: 6. Germline-derived CDR1 and CDR2 are MNHEY and SVGAGI. The CDR3 bases are TGTGCCAGCAGGGACCAGACAGGGAACTATGGCTACACCTTC. Amino acids: CASRDQTGNYGYTF.

CDR3 sequence (DNA): TGTGCCAGCAGCTCCCGACCCTCCCTCAAGGAAAAACTGTTTTTT. This sequence encodes CASSSRPSLKEKLFF. This sequence joins TRBV5-6 and TRBJ1-4; D is ambiguous. CDR3 length: 15 residues. Germline V gene sequence: CDR1 SGHDT, CDR2 YYEEEE. Trimming shortened V by 3 bases and J by 8 bases, and 17 bases separated the two germline ends.

The J gene is TRBJ1-3, the V gene TRBV9; 7 bases align to TRBD1. Germline V gene lookup returns CDR1 SGDLS and CDR2 YYNGEE. CDR3 length equals 18 residues. J was trimmed by 6 bases and V by 0 bases; bases with no gene match: 15. The CDR3 region is CASSVDPVGGGPTNTIYF. CDR3 DNA: TGTGCCAGCAGCGTAGACCCTGTGGGAGGGGGCCCCACAAACACCATATATTTT.

V gene TRBV19 combines with J gene TRBJ1-1, with D tentatively TRBD1 (5 bases). The CDR3 is 13 residues long. V shed 5 bases and J shed 7 bases, with 14 bases lying between them. CDR1 and CDR2 from the germline V gene are LNHDA and SQIVND (reference sequence). CDR3 sequence (DNA): TGTGCCAGTAGTCAGGGACCCCTGGATGAAGCTTTCTTT. It codes for CASSQGPLDEAFF.